This T cell receptor beta chain was observed in a study of blood T cells in healthy people across ages. This CDR3 is built from 16 residues. With 5 bases removed from V and 2 bases from J, the gap between germline ends came to 16 bases. CDR1 and CDR2 from the germline V gene are SGHAT and FQNNGV. Sample-barcoded 5' priming and a J-beta primer mix drove a second PCR of roughly 6 to 12 cycles. TCRdb passed the 5' RACE reads through MiXCR, listing each CDR3 protein once. The data hold about 1.5 million distinct CDR3 sequences, with under 55% observed a single time. This clonotype appeared a few times. The sequence came from a woman younger than 35 in good health. Sequencing input: blood. V is TRBV11-2 and J is TRBJ2-4; D is perhaps TRBD1 or TRBD2 (5 bases each). The CDR3 spells CASSLGTGLPKNIQYF. CDR3 nucleotides: TGTGCCAGCAGCCTTGGGACCGGGCTTCCCAAAAACATTCAGTACTTC.